What follows is one TCR beta chain and its context. Per germline, CDR1 SGHVS and CDR2 FQNEAQ. Trimming removed 5 bases from V and 3 bases from J; junction bases left unmatched: 9. The CDR3 runs 15 residues. This entry belongs to a study of shared T cell receptors in the human thymus. Sequenced by immunoSEQ multiplex PCR; TCRdb stores in-frame clones only, minus some. The repertoire holds about 660,000 clones, about 87% seen once, with roughly 0.0086% in the top ten. These data also formed part of another study, on human thymus T cells. Per that study: Donation came from healthy Finnish infants having corrective surgery for congenital heart defects. Resections were taken during corrective heart surgery, and the thymus tissue came from these. Thymic and blood repertoires seemed to show skewed V and J gene use. Related work found strong thymic repertoire overlap between unrelated individuals.

This TCR was recovered from a boy younger than two with a congenital heart defect. The sequenced material came from thymocytes. This sequence joins TRBV7-8 and TRBJ1-2, with 7 nucleotides matching TRBD1. CDR3 region: CASSPLTGTDYGYTF. DNA for the CDR3: TGTGCCAGCAGCCCGCTAACCGGGACAGACTATGGCTACACCTTC.